Listed below are T cell receptor beta chains from one sample, sequenced in a study of cytomegalovirus exposure and HLA in healthy donors. The method was immunoSEQ multiplex PCR; TCRdb's version includes in-frame clones alone and lacks a portion of them. The sample carries 100,000 to 150,000 clones, 74% recorded once. Sequenced input: PBMCs. These receptors were obtained from a woman aged 45-65 years in good health and CMV-seropositive. Both conserved end residues are part of each CDR3. The D gene is left open where the match is weak. Size is omitted from some rows. Given values are once, few, many or a class for expanded clones.

D,size,V,J,DNA,CDR3
-,-,TRBV5-1,TRBJ1-4,TGCGCCAGCAGCACCACGACAGGAACAGATGAAAAACTGTTTTTT,CASSTTTGTDEKLFF
-,-,TRBV2,TRBJ1-6,TGTGCCAGCTGGAGAGCCCATAATTCACCCCTCCACTTT,CASWRAHNSPLHF
TRBD1,-,TRBV30,TRBJ1-1,TGTGCCTGGGACAGGGGTATCAACACTGAAGCTTTCTTT,CAWDRGINTEAFF
-,-,TRBV7-9,TRBJ2-2,TGTGCCAGCAGCGTAAGACGGGATACCACCGGGGAGCTGTTTTTT,CASSVRRDTTGELFF
-,-,TRBV6-1,TRBJ2-4,TGTGCCAGCAGTGAAGCACACAGGGGAGGTAACATTCAGTACTTC,CASSEAHRGGNIQYF
TRBD2,-,TRBV9,TRBJ2-7,TGTGCCAGCAGCGTAGCAGCGGGGGCCTACGAGCAGTACTTC,CASSVAAGAYEQYF
TRBD1,-,TRBV28,TRBJ1-1,TGTGCCAGCAACGGACAGGGTCGGGCTGAAGCTTTCTTT,CASNGQGRAEAFF
TRBD2,-,TRBV5-1,TRBJ2-3,TGCGCCAGCAGCTTTACTAGCGGGGGCGGAAGCACAGATACGCAGTATTTT,CASSFTSGGGSTDTQYF
-,-,TRBV7-7,TRBJ2-6,TGTGCCAGCAGCTTAGTGCCCACCGGGTCGGGGGCCAACGTCCTGACTTTC,CASSLVPTGSGANVLTF
TRBD2,-,TRBV7-2,TRBJ2-7,TGTGCCAGCAGCTTAATCGGCGGGGGGGGCTACGAGCAGTACTTC,CASSLIGGGGYEQYF
-,-,TRBV29-1,TRBJ2-6,TGCAGCGTTAGCCGGGACACTGACTCTGGGGCCAACGTCCTGACTTTC,CSVSRDTDSGANVLTF
-,few,TRBV5-1,TRBJ1-1,TGCGCCAGCAGCTTGGTATCCCGGAACACTGAAGCTTTCTTT,CASSLVSRNTEAFF
TRBD1,few,TRBV7-9,TRBJ2-1,TGTGCCAGCAGCTCATACTTACAGGGGGCCATCTACAATGAGCAGTTCTTC,CASSSYLQGAIYNEQFF
TRBD1,-,TRBV5-1,TRBJ2-1,TGCGCCAGCAGCTTTGGCGGGACAGGGATTTCAGTCAATGAGCAGTTCTTC,CASSFGGTGISVNEQFF
TRBD1,-,TRBV19,TRBJ2-7,TGTGCCAGTGAGGACAGGGCAACCTACGAGCAGTACTTC,CASEDRATYEQYF
-,-,TRBV5-1,TRBJ2-7,TGCGCCAGCAGACACGAGACAGTTACCTACGAGCAGTACTTC,CASRHETVTYEQYF
-,many,TRBV29-1,TRBJ1-5,TGCAGCGTGAGAGACAACTTCAATCAGCCCCAGCATTTT,CSVRDNFNQPQHF
-,few,TRBV18,TRBJ1-5,TGTGCCAGCTCACCACGAACAGGCGATAGCAATCAGCCCCAGCATTTT,CASSPRTGDSNQPQHF
-,-,TRBV9,TRBJ1-2,TGTGCCAGCAGCGTAGATGGCGGCAACTATGGCTACACCTTC,CASSVDGGNYGYTF
TRBD1,-,TRBV6-5,TRBJ1-1,TGTGCCAGCAGTTACGAAACAGGGGCTGAAGCTTTCTTT,CASSYETGAEAFF
-,-,TRBV25-1,TRBJ2-5,TGTGCCAGCAGTGAATACAGGGCGGGGGAGACCCAGTACTTC,CASSEYRAGETQYF
TRBD1,-,TRBV2,TRBJ2-5,TGTGCCACGGCGACCGGACAGGCACAAGAGACCCAGTACTTC,CATATGQAQETQYF
TRBD1,few,TRBV5-4,TRBJ2-4,TGTGCCAGCAGCACCGGCCCAGGGGGCGGGGAGTACTTC,CASSTGPGGGEYF
-,-,TRBV18,TRBJ2-5,TGTGCCAGCTCAGGGCAGCAAGAGACCCAGTACTTC,CASSGQQETQYF